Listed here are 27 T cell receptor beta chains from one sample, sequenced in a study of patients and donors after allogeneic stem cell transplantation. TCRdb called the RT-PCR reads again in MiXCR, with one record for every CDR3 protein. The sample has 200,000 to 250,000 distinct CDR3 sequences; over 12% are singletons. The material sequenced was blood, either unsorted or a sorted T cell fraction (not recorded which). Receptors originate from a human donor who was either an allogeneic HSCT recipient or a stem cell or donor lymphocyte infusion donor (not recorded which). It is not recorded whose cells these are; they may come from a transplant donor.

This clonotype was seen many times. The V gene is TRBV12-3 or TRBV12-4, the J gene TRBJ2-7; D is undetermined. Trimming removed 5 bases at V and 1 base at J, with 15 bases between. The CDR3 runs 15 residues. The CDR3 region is CASSPISLKSYEQYF. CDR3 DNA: TGTGCCAGCAGTCCCATCAGTTTGAAGTCCTACGAGCAGTACTTC.

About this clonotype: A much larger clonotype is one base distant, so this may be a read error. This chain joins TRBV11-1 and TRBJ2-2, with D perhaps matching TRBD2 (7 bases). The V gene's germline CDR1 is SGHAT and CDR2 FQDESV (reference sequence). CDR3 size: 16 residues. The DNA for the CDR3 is TGTGCCAGCAGCCTTATTCGGGGGGCGAGCACCGGGGAGCTGGTTTTT. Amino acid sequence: CASSLIRGASTGELVF.

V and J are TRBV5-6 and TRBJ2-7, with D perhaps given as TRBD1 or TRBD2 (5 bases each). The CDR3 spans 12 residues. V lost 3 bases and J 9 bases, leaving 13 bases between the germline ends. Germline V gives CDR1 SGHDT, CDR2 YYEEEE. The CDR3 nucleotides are TGTGCCAGCAGCTCCAGGGAGTCGGGGCAGTACTTC. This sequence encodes CASSSRESGQYF.

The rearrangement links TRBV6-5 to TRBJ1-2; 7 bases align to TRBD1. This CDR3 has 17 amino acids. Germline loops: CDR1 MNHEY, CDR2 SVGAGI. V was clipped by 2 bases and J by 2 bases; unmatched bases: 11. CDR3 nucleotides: TGTGCCAGCAGTTACACCCCCGGGACAGCAAAAAACTATGGCTACACCTTC. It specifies CASSYTPGTAKNYGYTF.

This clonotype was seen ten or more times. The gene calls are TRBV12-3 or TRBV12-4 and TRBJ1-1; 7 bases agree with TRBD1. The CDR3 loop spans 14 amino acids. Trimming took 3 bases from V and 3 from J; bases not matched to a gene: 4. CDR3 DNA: TGTGCCAGCAGTTTGACAGGGAGGGACACTGAAGCTTTCTTT. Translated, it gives CASSLTGRDTEAFF.

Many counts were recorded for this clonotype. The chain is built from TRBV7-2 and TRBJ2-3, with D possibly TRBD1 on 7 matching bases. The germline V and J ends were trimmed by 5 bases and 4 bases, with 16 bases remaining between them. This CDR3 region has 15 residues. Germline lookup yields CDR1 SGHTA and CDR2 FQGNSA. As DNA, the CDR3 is TGTGCCAGCAGCCGGGGGACAGTTTTGGCAGATACGCAGTATTTT. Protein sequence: CASSRGTVLADTQYF.

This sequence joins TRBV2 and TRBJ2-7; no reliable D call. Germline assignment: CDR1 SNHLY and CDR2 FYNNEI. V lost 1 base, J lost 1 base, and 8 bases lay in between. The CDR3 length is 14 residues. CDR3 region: CASSEDQKSYEQYF. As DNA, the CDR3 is TGTGCCAGCAGTGAAGATCAGAAATCCTACGAGCAGTACTTC.

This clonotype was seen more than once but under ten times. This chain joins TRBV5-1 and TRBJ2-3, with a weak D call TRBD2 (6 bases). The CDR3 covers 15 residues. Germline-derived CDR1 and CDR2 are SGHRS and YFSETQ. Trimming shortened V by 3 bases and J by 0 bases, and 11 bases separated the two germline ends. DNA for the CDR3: TGCGCCAGCAGCTCACATAGCGGAAGCACAGATACGCAGTATTTT. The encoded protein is CASSSHSGSTDTQYF.

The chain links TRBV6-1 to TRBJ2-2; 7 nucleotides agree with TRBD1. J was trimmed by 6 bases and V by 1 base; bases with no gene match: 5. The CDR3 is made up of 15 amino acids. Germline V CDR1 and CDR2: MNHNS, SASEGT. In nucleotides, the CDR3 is TGTGCCAGCAGTGAAGACAGGGGTGCCGCCGGGGAGCTGTTTTTT. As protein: CASSEDRGAAGELFF.

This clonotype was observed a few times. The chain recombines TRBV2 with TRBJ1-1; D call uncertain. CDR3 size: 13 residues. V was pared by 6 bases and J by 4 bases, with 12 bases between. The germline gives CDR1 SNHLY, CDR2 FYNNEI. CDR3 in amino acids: CASRAGYGTEAFF. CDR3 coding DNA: TGTGCCAGCAGGGCGGGTTACGGCACTGAAGCTTTCTTT.

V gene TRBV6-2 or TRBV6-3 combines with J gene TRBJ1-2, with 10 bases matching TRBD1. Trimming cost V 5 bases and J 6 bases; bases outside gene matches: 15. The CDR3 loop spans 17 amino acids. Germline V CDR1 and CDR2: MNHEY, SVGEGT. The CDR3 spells CASSLRDRGMPGDGYTF. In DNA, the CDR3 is TGTGCCAGCAGTCTCCGGGACAGGGGAATGCCAGGGGATGGCTACACCTTC.

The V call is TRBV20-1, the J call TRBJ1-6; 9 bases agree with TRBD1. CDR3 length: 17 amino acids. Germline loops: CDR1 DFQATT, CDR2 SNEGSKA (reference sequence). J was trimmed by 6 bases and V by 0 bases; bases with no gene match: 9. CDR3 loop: CSARDPGQGSFNSPLHF. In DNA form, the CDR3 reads TGCAGTGCTAGAGACCCGGGACAGGGCTCTTTTAATTCACCCCTCCACTTT.

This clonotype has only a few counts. Written as DNA, the CDR3 is TGTGCCAGCAGCTTCACAGGGGTTGGCGAAAAACTGTTTTTT. Translation: CASSFTGVGEKLFF. V gene TRBV7-9 combines with J gene TRBJ1-4, with 7 nucleotides matching TRBD1. This CDR3 comprises 14 residues. Germline V gene data show CDR1 as SEHNR and CDR2 as FQNEAQ (reference sequence). V was clipped by 3 bases and J by 8 bases; unmatched bases: 6.

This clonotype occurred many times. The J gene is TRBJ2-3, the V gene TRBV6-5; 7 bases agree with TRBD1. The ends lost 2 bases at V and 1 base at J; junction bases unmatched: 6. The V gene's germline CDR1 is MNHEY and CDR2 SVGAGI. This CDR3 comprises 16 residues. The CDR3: CASSYHGQAGTDTQYF. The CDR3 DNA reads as TGTGCCAGCAGTTACCACGGACAGGCCGGCACAGATACGCAGTATTTT.

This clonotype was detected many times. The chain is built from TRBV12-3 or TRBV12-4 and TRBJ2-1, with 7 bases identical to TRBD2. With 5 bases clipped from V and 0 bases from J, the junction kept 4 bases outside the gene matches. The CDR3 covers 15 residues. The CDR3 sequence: CASSASGVSYNEQFF. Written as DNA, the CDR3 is TGTGCCAGCAGTGCTAGCGGAGTCTCCTACAATGAGCAGTTCTTC.

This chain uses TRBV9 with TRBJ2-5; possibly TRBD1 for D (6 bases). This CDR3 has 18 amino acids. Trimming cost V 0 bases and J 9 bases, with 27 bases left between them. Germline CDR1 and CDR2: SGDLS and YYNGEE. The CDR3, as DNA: TGTGCCAGCAGCGTAGGGCTGGGTGCAACGGACAGAAGAGTATCCCAGTACTTC. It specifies CASSVGLGATDRRVSQYF.

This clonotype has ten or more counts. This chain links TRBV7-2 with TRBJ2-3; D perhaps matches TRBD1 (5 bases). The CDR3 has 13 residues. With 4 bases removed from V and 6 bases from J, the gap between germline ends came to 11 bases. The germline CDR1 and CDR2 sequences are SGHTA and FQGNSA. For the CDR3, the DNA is TGTGCCAGCAGCTCAGGGCCTCTGGATACGCAGTATTTT. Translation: CASSSGPLDTQYF.

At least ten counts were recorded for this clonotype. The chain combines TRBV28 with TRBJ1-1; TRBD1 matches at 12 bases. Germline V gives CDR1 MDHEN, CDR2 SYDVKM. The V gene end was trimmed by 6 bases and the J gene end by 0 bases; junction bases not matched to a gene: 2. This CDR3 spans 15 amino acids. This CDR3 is CASRGQGAMNTEAFF. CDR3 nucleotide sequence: TGTGCCAGCAGGGGACAGGGGGCGATGAACACTGAAGCTTTCTTT. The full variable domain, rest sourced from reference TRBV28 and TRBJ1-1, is DVKVTQSSRYLVKRTGEKVFLECVQDMDHENMFWYRQDPGLGLRLIYFSYDVKMKEKGDIPEGYSVSREKKERFSLILESASTNQTSMYLCASRGQGAMNTEAFFGQGTRLTVV.

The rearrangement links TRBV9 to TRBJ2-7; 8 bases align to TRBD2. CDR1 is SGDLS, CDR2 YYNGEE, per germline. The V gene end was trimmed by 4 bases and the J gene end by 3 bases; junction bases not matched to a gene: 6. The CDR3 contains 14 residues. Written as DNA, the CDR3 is TGTGCCAGCAGCCCGGGGGGGATATTCTACGAGCAGTACTTC. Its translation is CASSPGGIFYEQYF.

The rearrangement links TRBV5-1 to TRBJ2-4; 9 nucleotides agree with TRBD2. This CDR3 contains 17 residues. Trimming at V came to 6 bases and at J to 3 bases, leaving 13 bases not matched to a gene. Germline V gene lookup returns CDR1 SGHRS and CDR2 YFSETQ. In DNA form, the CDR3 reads TGCGCCAGCACCCCAAGTCTAGCGGGGTTAGTCAAAAACATTCAGTACTTC. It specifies CASTPSLAGLVKNIQYF.

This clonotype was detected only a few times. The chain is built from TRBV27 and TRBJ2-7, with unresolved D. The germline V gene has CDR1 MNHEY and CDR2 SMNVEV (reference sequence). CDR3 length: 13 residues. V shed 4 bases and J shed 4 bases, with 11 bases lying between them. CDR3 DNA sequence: TGTGCCAGCAGTTCCACCGCTCAGTACGAGCAGTACTTC. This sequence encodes CASSSTAQYEQYF.

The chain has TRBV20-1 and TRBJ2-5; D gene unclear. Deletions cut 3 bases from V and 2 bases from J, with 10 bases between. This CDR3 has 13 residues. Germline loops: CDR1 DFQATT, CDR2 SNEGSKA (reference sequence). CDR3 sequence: CSASNHRQETQYF. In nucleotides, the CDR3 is TGCAGTGCTAGCAACCACCGACAAGAGACCCAGTACTTC.

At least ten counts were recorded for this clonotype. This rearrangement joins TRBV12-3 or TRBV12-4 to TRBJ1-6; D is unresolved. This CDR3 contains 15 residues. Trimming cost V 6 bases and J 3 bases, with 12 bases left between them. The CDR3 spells CASSQSSIYNSPLHF. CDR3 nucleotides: TGTGCCAGCAGCCAATCGTCAATCTATAATTCACCCCTCCACTTT.

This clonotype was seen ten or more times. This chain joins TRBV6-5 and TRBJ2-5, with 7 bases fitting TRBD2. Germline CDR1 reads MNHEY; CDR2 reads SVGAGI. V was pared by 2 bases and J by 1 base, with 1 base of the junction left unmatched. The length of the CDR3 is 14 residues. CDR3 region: CASSYPGGQETQYF. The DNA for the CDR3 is TGTGCCAGCAGTTACCCGGGGGGCCAAGAGACCCAGTACTTC.

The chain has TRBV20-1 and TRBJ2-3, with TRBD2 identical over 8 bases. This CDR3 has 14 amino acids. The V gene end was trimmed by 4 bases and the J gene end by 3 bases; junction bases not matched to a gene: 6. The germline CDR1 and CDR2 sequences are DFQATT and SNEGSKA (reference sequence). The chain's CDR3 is CSANVAGGTDTQYF. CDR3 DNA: TGCAGTGCTAATGTGGCGGGAGGTACAGATACGCAGTATTTT.

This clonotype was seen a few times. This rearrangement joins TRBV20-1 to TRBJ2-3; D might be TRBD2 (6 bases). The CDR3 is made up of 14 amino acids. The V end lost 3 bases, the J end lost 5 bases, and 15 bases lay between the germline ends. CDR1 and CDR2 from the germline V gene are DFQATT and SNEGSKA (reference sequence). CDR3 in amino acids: CSASGGTLKDTQYF. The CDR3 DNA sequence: TGCAGTGCTAGTGGCGGGACTCTGAAAGATACGCAGTATTTT.

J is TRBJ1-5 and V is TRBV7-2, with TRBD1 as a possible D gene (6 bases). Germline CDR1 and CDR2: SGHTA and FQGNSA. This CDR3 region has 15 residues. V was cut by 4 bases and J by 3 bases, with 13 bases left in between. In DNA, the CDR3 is TGTGCCAGCAGCTCTACCAGGGGCCTCAATCAGCCCCAGCATTTT. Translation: CASSSTRGLNQPQHF.